A selection of T cell receptor beta chains follows, all from one sample in a study of identical twins. TCRdb analysed the 5' RACE reads with MiXCR anew, one entry per CDR3 protein. The table records about 430,000 distinct CDR3 sequences, approximately 18% of them present only once. Sequencing was carried out using naive T cells sorted from blood. The receptors derive from a man aged 50 to 59 in good health. The CDR3 runs from the conserved cysteine through the conserved F or W. A D gene is named only where the DNA matches it firmly. The size field is filled for only some rows; it gives once, few, many or a size class.

14	few	TRBV12-3/TRBV12-4	TRBJ2-7	TRBD2	CASSFSSGAHEQYF	TGTGCCAGCAGTTTCTCTAGCGGGGCCCACGAGCAGTACTTC
11	few	TRBV5-5	TRBJ2-7	.	CASSGSHEQYF	TGTGCCAGCAGCGGGAGCCACGAGCAGTACTTC
15	.	TRBV25-1	TRBJ2-7	.	CASSESGGQIYEQYF	TGTGCCAGCAGTGAATCCGGGGGACAGATCTACGAGCAGTACTTC
12	.	TRBV6-2/TRBV6-3	TRBJ2-1	.	CASSRAKNEQFF	TGTGCCAGCAGCCGCGCTAAAAATGAGCAGTTCTTC
14	many	TRBV12-3/TRBV12-4	TRBJ2-7	TRBD2	CASSLSGLAYEQYF	TGTGCCAGCAGTCTGTCCGGACTAGCCTACGAGCAGTACTTC
16	.	TRBV12-3/TRBV12-4	TRBJ2-1	TRBD2	CASSLVRTSKDNEQFF	TGTGCCAGCAGTTTAGTCCGGACTAGCAAAGACAATGAGCAGTTCTTC
13	.	TRBV20-1	TRBJ2-3	TRBD1	CRGGQGGPDTQYF	TGCAGGGGAGGACAGGGAGGCCCAGATACGCAGTATTTT
14	.	TRBV20-1	TRBJ2-1	.	CSARDLRRGTEQFF	TGCAGTGCTAGAGATTTGCGGAGGGGGACGGAGCAGTTCTTC
17	many	TRBV28	TRBJ2-5	.	CASSKYGPAGLGETQYF	TGTGCCAGCAGTAAATACGGCCCAGCGGGCCTGGGAGAGACCCAGTACTTC
16	few	TRBV5-6	TRBJ2-7	.	CASSLNRGVTLYEQYF	TGTGCCAGCAGCCTGAATAGGGGAGTCACCCTCTACGAGCAGTACTTC
14	many	TRBV20-1	TRBJ1-5	.	CSARDPGFEQPQHF	TGCAGTGCTAGAGATCCCGGGTTCGAGCAGCCCCAGCATTTT
20	.	TRBV20-1	TRBJ2-7	TRBD2	CSVSGTLNTQTSGSLFEQYF	TGCAGTGTATCCGGGACACTTAATACCCAAACTAGCGGGAGTTTGTTCGAGCAGTACTTC
15	few	TRBV28	TRBJ2-2	TRBD2	CASSFIAGDTGELFF	TGTGCCAGCAGTTTTATAGCGGGGGACACCGGGGAGCTGTTTTTT
13	few	TRBV18	TRBJ2-7	.	CASSPRDGGEQYF	TGTGCCAGCTCACCCCGGGACGGAGGGGAGCAGTACTTC
15	.	TRBV25-1	TRBJ2-2	TRBD1	CASAQTGVHAGELFF	TGTGCCAGCGCACAAACAGGGGTCCACGCCGGGGAGCTGTTTTTT
16	many	TRBV4-3	TRBJ1-1	.	CASSQGLSRMNTEAFF	TGCGCCAGCAGCCAAGGGCTGTCAAGGATGAACACTGAAGCTTTCTTT
15	.	TRBV5-1	TRBJ1-1	TRBD1	CASSTQGQVGTEAFF	TGCGCCAGCAGCACTCAGGGACAGGTCGGGACTGAAGCTTTCTTT
14	many	TRBV12-3/TRBV12-4	TRBJ2-1	TRBD2	CASTPSRGVHEQFF	TGTGCCAGCACCCCGTCCCGGGGGGTCCATGAGCAGTTCTTC
12	.	TRBV30	TRBJ2-3	.	CAWSAGGDTQYF	TGTGCCTGGAGTGCTGGTGGAGATACGCAGTATTTT
18	few	TRBV30	TRBJ2-3	.	CAWSPWTATTYLSDTQYF	TGTGCCTGGAGTCCCTGGACGGCGACTACCTACCTTTCAGATACGCAGTATTTT
16	many	TRBV28	TRBJ2-1	TRBD2	CASSKLAGIKYNEQFF	TGTGCCAGCAGTAAACTAGCGGGGATAAAATACAATGAGCAGTTCTTC
16	few	TRBV4-3	TRBJ1-1	.	CASSQEWGARNTEAFF	TGCGCCAGCAGCCAAGAGTGGGGGGCGAGGAACACTGAAGCTTTCTTT
16	few	TRBV4-1	TRBJ2-5	TRBD2	CASSPGSTSRQETQYF	TGCGCCAGCAGCCCTGGTTCGACTAGCCGCCAAGAGACCCAGTACTTC
14	.	TRBV4-2	TRBJ2-3	TRBD2	CASSEREIQDTQYF	TGTGCCAGCAGCGAGCGGGAGATCCAAGATACGCAGTATTTT
15	many	TRBV4-3	TRBJ2-3	TRBD2	CASSQASGRTDTQYF	TGCGCCAGCAGCCAAGCTAGCGGGCGCACAGATACGCAGTATTTT
14	many	TRBV12-3/TRBV12-4	TRBJ2-1	.	CASSSQNIYNEQFF	TGTGCCAGCAGTTCACAGAATATCTACAATGAGCAGTTCTTC
15	.	TRBV7-6	TRBJ2-1	TRBD1	CASSTGTGGWNEQFF	TGTGCCAGCAGCACCGGGACAGGGGGTTGGAATGAGCAGTTCTTC
15	few	TRBV4-3	TRBJ1-5	TRBD1	CASSQRWDRDQPQHF	TGCGCCAGCAGCCAGCGTTGGGACAGGGATCAGCCCCAGCATTTT
16	many	TRBV5-4	TRBJ2-1	.	CASSLPGASSYNEQFF	TGTGCCAGCAGCTTGCCCGGGGCGAGCTCCTACAATGAGCAGTTCTTC
12	few	TRBV29-1	TRBJ1-4	TRBD1	CSVDVSGGKLFF	TGCAGCGTTGATGTCTCAGGGGGAAAACTGTTTTTT
13	.	TRBV27	TRBJ1-2	.	CASSLTGPYGYTF	TGTGCCAGCAGTTTAACAGGGCCCTATGGCTACACCTTC
17	.	TRBV5-5	TRBJ2-2	TRBD1	CASSHGTGAQNTGELFF	TGTGCCAGCAGCCATGGCACAGGGGCACAGAACACCGGGGAGCTGTTTTTT
14	few	TRBV20-1	TRBJ2-6	.	CSARDYSGANVLTF	TGCAGTGCTAGAGATTACTCTGGGGCCAACGTCCTGACTTTC
16	few	TRBV5-5	TRBJ2-1	.	CASTQTYGTLGDEQFF	TGTGCCAGCACCCAGACTTATGGGACTCTCGGCGATGAGCAGTTCTTC
14	many	TRBV5-1	TRBJ2-7	.	CASRDTGTLGEQYF	TGCGCCAGCAGAGACACCGGGACCTTGGGAGAGCAGTACTTC
17	few	TRBV24-1	TRBJ2-1	TRBD2	CATSDTRLAGAGNEQFF	TGTGCCACCAGTGATACCAGACTAGCGGGAGCAGGGAATGAGCAGTTCTTC
13	few	TRBV12-3/TRBV12-4	TRBJ2-3	.	CASSFRLWDTQYF	TGTGCCAGCAGTTTCCGCTTGTGGGATACGCAGTATTTT
16	.	TRBV7-8	TRBJ1-1	TRBD1	CASSLEGQGVKTEAFF	TGTGCCAGCAGCTTAGAGGGCCAGGGGGTGAAGACTGAAGCTTTCTTT
15	.	TRBV6-1	TRBJ2-5	TRBD2	CATKLGGAGRETQYF	TGTGCCACCAAGCTTGGCGGAGCGGGGCGAGAGACCCAGTACTTC
13	few	TRBV9	TRBJ2-7	.	CASSGTDPYEQYF	TGTGCCAGCAGCGGGACGGACCCCTACGAGCAGTACTTC
13	few	TRBV15	TRBJ2-1	.	CATSMGVFNEQFF	TGTGCCACCAGCATGGGGGTCTTCAATGAGCAGTTCTTC
14	.	TRBV19	TRBJ1-6	.	CASKGLSRNSPLHF	TGTGCCAGTAAGGGACTCTCGCGGAATTCACCCCTCCACTTT
15	many	TRBV7-8	TRBJ1-5	.	CASSLRRGFNQPQHF	TGTGCCAGCAGCTTACGGAGGGGTTTCAATCAGCCCCAGCATTTT
14	many	TRBV7-2	TRBJ2-1	.	CASSLYSTYNEQFF	TGTGCCAGCAGCTTGTACTCTACCTACAATGAGCAGTTCTTC
16	.	TRBV7-9	TRBJ1-3	.	CASSLALVGLGNTIYF	TGTGCCAGCAGCTTAGCGCTGGTGGGTCTTGGAAACACCATATATTTT
15	.	TRBV28	TRBJ2-5	TRBD1	CASSPWTGDGETQYF	TGTGCCAGCAGTCCGTGGACAGGGGACGGGGAGACCCAGTACTTC
15	many	TRBV7-2	TRBJ2-7	.	CASSLSRRGAYEQYF	TGTGCCAGCAGCTTAAGCCGTAGGGGGGCCTACGAGCAGTACTTC
15	.	TRBV2	TRBJ2-1	TRBD2	CASTTGLADYNEQFF	TGTGCCAGCACCACGGGACTAGCGGACTACAATGAGCAGTTCTTC
14	.	TRBV12-3/TRBV12-4	TRBJ2-2	.	CASSLSRVAGELFF	TGTGCCAGCAGTTTATCGCGGGTAGCCGGGGAGCTGTTTTTT
16	.	TRBV5-8	TRBJ2-1	TRBD2	CASRRLAGGNYNEQFF	TGTGCCAGCAGACGACTAGCGGGAGGTAACTACAATGAGCAGTTCTTC
15	.	TRBV4-2	TRBJ2-3	.	CASSQNPAGGDTQYF	TGTGCCAGCAGCCAGAATCCTGCGGGTGGAGATACGCAGTATTTT
14	many	TRBV4-2	TRBJ1-1	.	CASSEPTANTEAFF	TGTGCCAGCAGCGAACCGACAGCCAACACTGAAGCTTTCTTT
14	.	TRBV20-1	TRBJ1-1	.	CSAPPLGGGTEAFF	TGCAGTGCTCCCCCCTTAGGTGGGGGCACTGAAGCTTTCTTT
14	many	TRBV27	TRBJ2-1	TRBD2	CASSLRDYYNEQFF	TGTGCCAGCAGTCTCAGGGACTACTACAATGAGCAGTTCTTC
12	many	TRBV15	TRBJ2-1	.	CATLGLGGEQFF	TGTGCCACCCTTGGACTAGGGGGTGAGCAGTTCTTC
14	.	TRBV20-1	TRBJ2-3	TRBD1	CSASRDSNTDTQYF	TGCAGTGCTAGTCGGGACAGTAACACAGATACGCAGTATTTT
17	.	TRBV7-4	TRBJ2-7	.	CASSFAATGTGSYEQYF	TGTGCCAGCAGCTTCGCCGCGACTGGGACTGGGTCCTACGAGCAGTACTTC
14	.	TRBV15	TRBJ2-2	.	CATPGDINTGELFF	TGTGCCACCCCAGGGGACATAAACACCGGGGAGCTGTTTTTT
16	many	TRBV27	TRBJ2-3	.	CASSFVGVTSTDTQYF	TGTGCCAGCAGTTTCGTTGGAGTTACTAGCACAGATACGCAGTATTTT